One and the same sample provided the 16 T cell receptor beta chains below, sequenced in a study of blood T cell repertoires in COVID-19. Method: immunoSEQ multiplex PCR; TCRdb's copy keeps in-frame clones and lacks some. The sample includes about 100,000 clones, 88% of them seen just once. Sequencing input: peripheral blood. The receptors stem from a man aged 50 or older with active or convalescent COVID-19.

This clone was detected once. This CDR3 is also generated by other DNA sequences in the sample. The rearrangement links TRBV7-2 to TRBJ2-7; maybe TRBD2 (6 bases). The V gene lost 1 base and the J gene lost 4 bases, with 11 bases spanning the gap. The CDR3 contains 14 residues. Per germline, CDR1 SGHTA and CDR2 FQGNSA. The CDR3 spells CASSLVGSGYEQYF. The CDR3 DNA sequence: TGTGCCAGCAGCTTAGTGGGTAGCGGATACGAGCAGTACTTC.

V and J are TRBV28 and TRBJ2-5, with 9 positions matching TRBD2. This CDR3 has 16 amino acids. V lost 0 bases and J lost 4; bases outside the gene matches: 6. The germline CDR1 and CDR2 sequences are MDHEN and SYDVKM. The CDR3 DNA sequence: TGTGCCAGCAGTTTATGGGGTAGCGGGAGTGGAGAGACCCAGTACTTC. As protein: CASSLWGSGSGETQYF. Supplemented by reference TRBV28 and TRBJ2-5, the full variable domain reads DVKVTQSSRYLVKRTGEKVFLECVQDMDHENMFWYRQDPGLGLRLIYFSYDVKMKEKGDIPEGYSVSREKKERFSLILESASTNQTSMYLCASSLWGSGSGETQYFGPGTRLLVL.

The chain combines TRBV29-1 with TRBJ2-5, with TRBD1 identical over 9 bases. This CDR3 contains 13 residues. The germline CDR1 and CDR2 sequences are SQVTM and ANQGSEA. V trimming: 7 bases; J trimming: 4 bases; junction bases outside the gene matches: 7. CDR3 DNA sequence: TGCAGCGGCGGACAGGGGATAGGAGAGACCCAGTACTTC. Its protein product is CSGGQGIGETQYF.

This sequence joins TRBV28 and TRBJ1-5, with a tentative D call TRBD1 (6 bases). The germline gives CDR1 MDHEN, CDR2 SYDVKM. The CDR3 covers 12 residues. Trimming left V 8 bases short and J 4 bases short, with 9 bases between. The CDR3 sequence: CASGQRNQPQHF. CDR3 sequence (DNA): TGTGCCAGCGGACAGAGGAATCAGCCCCAGCATTTT.

This clone showed up just once. The V and J genes are TRBV11-3 and TRBJ2-2; 7 nucleotides agree with TRBD1. The CDR3 contains 14 residues. V shed 4 bases and J 6 bases; nucleotides not matched to a gene: 5. In germline, CDR1 is SGHNT, CDR2 YENEEA. CDR3 loop: CASSSNRGAGELFF. CDR3 bases: TGTGCCAGCAGCTCCAACAGGGGAGCCGGGGAGCTGTTTTTT.

V and J are TRBV5-5 and TRBJ2-3; D remains ambiguous. CDR3 size: 14 residues. Germline lookup yields CDR1 SGHKS and CDR2 YYEKEE (reference sequence). V shed 1 base and J shed 1 base, with 7 bases lying between them. The CDR3 bases are TGTGCCAGCAGCTTGTGGCAGGGCACAGATACGCAGTATTTT. Its protein is CASSLWQGTDTQYF.

This clone was seen more than once but under ten times. The chain is built from TRBV4-1 and TRBJ2-1; 9 nucleotides line up with TRBD1. V gave up 0 bases and J gave up 6 bases; unmatched junction bases: 6. Germline V gives CDR1 MGHRA, CDR2 YSYEKL. The CDR3 is 16 residues long. The CDR3 sequence is CASSQDRTGARNEQFF. The CDR3 nucleotides are TGCGCCAGCAGCCAAGACCGGACAGGGGCCCGCAATGAGCAGTTCTTC.

The chain links TRBV7-6 to TRBJ1-3; TRBD1 is a possible D gene (6 bases). This CDR3 comprises 13 residues. Germline V CDR1 and CDR2: SGHVS, FNYEAQ. V was shortened by 8 bases and J by 2 bases, with 10 bases between the two germline ends. DNA of the CDR3: TGTGCCAGCTCAGGGGATACTGGAAACACCATATATTTT. The encoded protein is CASSGDTGNTIYF.

In DNA form, the CDR3 reads TGTGCCAGCAGTCCCGGCCGGGGAGGCTACACCTTC. It is translated as CASSPGRGGYTF. The chain has TRBV12-3 or TRBV12-4 and TRBJ1-2; D ambiguous. The CDR3 length is 12 residues. V gave up 5 bases and J gave up 8 bases, with 12 bases separating them.

This clone came up once. The J gene is TRBJ2-3, the V gene TRBV7-2, with D unclear. The ends were cut back, 1 base at V and 4 bases at J, with 12 bases in the middle. The germline V gene has CDR1 SGHTA and CDR2 FQGNSA. There are 15 residues in the CDR3. CDR3 protein: CASSLVWAPPDTQYF. In nucleotides, the CDR3 is TGTGCCAGCAGCTTAGTTTGGGCTCCCCCAGATACGCAGTATTTT.

As DNA, the CDR3 is TGTGCCAGCAGTTACTCCGGGGGAGGGCTCTACGAGCAGTACTTC. Residues: CASSYSGGGLYEQYF. The chain is built from TRBV6-5 and TRBJ2-7; 7 nucleotides line up with TRBD2. The CDR3 has 15 amino acids. Germline-derived CDR1 and CDR2 are MNHEY and SVGAGI. The ends lost 0 bases at V and 3 bases at J; junction bases unmatched: 5.

This chain joins TRBV28 and TRBJ2-7, with 7 positions matching TRBD1. The J segment lost 0 bases and the V segment lost 7 bases, leaving 9 bases of the junction unmatched. Germline assignment: CDR1 MDHEN and CDR2 SYDVKM. This CDR3 has 15 residues. CDR3 nucleotide sequence: TGTGCCAGCAATTATGGGGCAGGGGGCTCCTACGAGCAGTACTTC. It specifies CASNYGAGGSYEQYF.

This clone was counted ten times or more. The chain recombines TRBV20-1 with TRBJ1-1, with 7 nucleotides matching TRBD1. The germline V gene encodes CDR1 DFQATT and CDR2 SNEGSKA (reference sequence). This CDR3 contains 11 residues. After removal of 6 bases from V and 6 bases from J, the junction contained 4 bases not matched to a gene. DNA for the CDR3: TGCAGTGCAAACAGGGGCGCTGAAGCTTTCTTT. Amino acids: CSANRGAEAFF.

The genes are TRBV7-9 and TRBJ2-1; TRBD2 matches at 10 bases. This CDR3 spans 17 amino acids. Germline CDR1 reads SEHNR; CDR2 reads FQNEAQ (reference sequence). Germline trimming cut 3 bases from V and 0 bases from J; bases unmatched to any gene: 5. The CDR3 DNA reads as TGTGCCAGCAGCTTGAGGACTAGCGGTGGCTCCTACAATGAGCAGTTCTTC. Encoded protein: CASSLRTSGGSYNEQFF.

The chain joins TRBV14 to TRBJ1-5, with D hard to call. CDR1 SGHDN and CDR2 FVKESK come from the germline V gene. This CDR3 has 13 residues. Trimming pared 4 bases from V and 5 bases from J, leaving 9 bases between. The CDR3: CASSPDVYQPQHF. As DNA, the CDR3 is TGTGCCAGCAGCCCAGACGTTTATCAGCCCCAGCATTTT.

The chain recombines TRBV6-5 with TRBJ1-2; 12 nucleotides align to TRBD1. The V and J ends lost 4 bases and 7 bases, in that order; junction bases with no gene match: 7. Looked up from germline, CDR1 is MNHEY and CDR2 is SVGAGI. The CDR3 is made up of 15 amino acids. The CDR3 DNA reads as TGTGCCAGCAGTTCCACCCCGGGACAGGGGGCTGGCTACACCTTC. This sequence encodes CASSSTPGQGAGYTF.